The subject of this entry is one T cell receptor beta chain. Trimming left V 5 bases short and J 7 bases short, with 17 bases between. Looked up from germline, CDR1 is SEHNR and CDR2 is FQNEAQ (reference sequence). This CDR3 has 15 residues. This record comes from a study of blood T cell repertoires in COVID-19. Participants' reported clinical history set cohort assignment. Cohort 3 recovery required two negative PCRs, clearance, or symptom resolution. Original analysis: By means of reference gene primer amplification, nucleated cell counts were estimated. Clones were sequenced by immunoSEQ multiplex PCR, and TCRdb holds only the in-frame ones, with some missing. The D gene and trimming were derived from the DNA, and the V and J assignments and clone size from that table. The table includes about 140,000 clones, about three quarters detected once.

The chain recombines TRBV7-9 with TRBJ1-4, with D perhaps TRBD1 (6 bases). Sequenced sample: PBMCs or T cells enriched from blood (not recorded which). This clonotype originated in a woman between 50 and 59 years old who had recovered from COVID-19. In nucleotides, the CDR3 is TGTGCCAGCAGCCCACAGGGATTTAGGGGTGAAAAACTGTTTTTT. This codes for CASSPQGFRGEKLFF.